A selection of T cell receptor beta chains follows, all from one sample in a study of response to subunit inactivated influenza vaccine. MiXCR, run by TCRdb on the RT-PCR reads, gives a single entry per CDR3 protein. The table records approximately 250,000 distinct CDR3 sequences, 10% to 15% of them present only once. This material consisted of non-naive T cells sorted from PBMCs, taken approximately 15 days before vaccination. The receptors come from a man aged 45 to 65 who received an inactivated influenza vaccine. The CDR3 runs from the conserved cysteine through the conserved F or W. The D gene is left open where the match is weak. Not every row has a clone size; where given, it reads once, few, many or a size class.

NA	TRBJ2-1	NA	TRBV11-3	CASSLNRRAGQFF	TGTGCCAGCAGCTTAAATAGGCGGGCAGGGCAGTTCTTC
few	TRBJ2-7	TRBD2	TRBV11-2	CASSFAGGAGAHEQYF	TGTGCCAGCAGCTTTGCCGGGGGGGCGGGGGCCCACGAGCAGTACTTC
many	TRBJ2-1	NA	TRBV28	CASSILGQSSYNEQFF	TGTGCCAGCAGTATACTAGGACAAAGCTCCTACAATGAGCAGTTCTTC
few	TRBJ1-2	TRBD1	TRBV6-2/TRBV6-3	CASSYSNRGGGYTF	TGTGCCAGCAGTTACTCGAACAGGGGCGGTGGCTACACCTTC
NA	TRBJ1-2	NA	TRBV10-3	CAISDSGALDGYTF	TGTGCCATCAGTGATTCAGGGGCACTTGATGGCTACACCTTC
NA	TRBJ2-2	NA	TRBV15	CATSRDQGIGELFF	TGTGCCACCAGCAGAGATCAGGGAATCGGGGAGCTGTTTTTT
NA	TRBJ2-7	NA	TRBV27	CASSQRYTGTYEQYF	TGTGCCAGCAGTCAACGATATACAGGTACCTACGAGCAGTACTTC
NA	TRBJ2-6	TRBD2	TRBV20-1	CSASSIRSAGAGANVLTF	TGCAGTGCTAGCTCTATCCGCTCAGCGGGAGCTGGGGCCAACGTCCTGACTTTC
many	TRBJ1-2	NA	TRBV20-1	CSARGMMGIGYTF	TGCAGTGCTAGAGGGATGATGGGTATCGGCTACACCTTC
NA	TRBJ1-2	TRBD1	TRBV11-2	CASSYGTGTANYGYTF	TGTGCCAGCAGCTACGGTACAGGGACAGCTAACTATGGCTACACCTTC
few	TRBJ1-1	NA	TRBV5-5	CASSSLAAAETFF	TGTGCCAGCAGCTCCCTGGCGGCAGCGGAAACTTTCTTT
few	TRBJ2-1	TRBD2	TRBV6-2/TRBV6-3	CATSRGYNEQFF	TGTGCCACTTCGCGGGGGTACAATGAGCAGTTCTTC
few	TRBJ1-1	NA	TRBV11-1	CASSFGPHAGEAFF	TGTGCCAGCAGCTTCGGGCCCCACGCCGGTGAAGCTTTCTTT
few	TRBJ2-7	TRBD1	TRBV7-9	CASSPSRDRAYEQYF	TGTGCCAGCAGCCCCTCAAGGGACAGAGCCTACGAGCAGTACTTC
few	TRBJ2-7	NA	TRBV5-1	CASSLEGSNYEQYF	TGCGCCAGCAGCTTGGAAGGCAGTAACTACGAGCAGTACTTC
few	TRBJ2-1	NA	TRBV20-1	CSAPHRNEQFF	TGCAGTGCGCCTCACAGGAATGAGCAGTTCTTC
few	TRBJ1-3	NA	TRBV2	CASAGRFSGNTIYF	TGTGCCAGCGCCGGTCGCTTCTCTGGAAACACCATATATTTT
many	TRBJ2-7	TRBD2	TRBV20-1	CSAISLAGASYEQYF	TGCAGTGCTATTTCTCTAGCGGGAGCTTCCTACGAGCAGTACTTC
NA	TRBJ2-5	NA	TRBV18	CASSPRQPETQYF	TGTGCCAGCTCACCACGACAGCCAGAGACCCAGTACTTC
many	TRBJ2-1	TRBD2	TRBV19	CASSIGTSPNEQFF	TGTGCCAGTAGTATAGGGACTAGCCCCAATGAGCAGTTCTTC
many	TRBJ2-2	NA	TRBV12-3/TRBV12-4	CASSPRRVGWELFF	TGTGCCAGCAGTCCTCGTAGGGTAGGGTGGGAGCTGTTTTTT
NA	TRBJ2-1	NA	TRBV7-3	CASSRDQDFEQFF	TGTGCCAGCAGCCGGGACCAAGATTTTGAGCAGTTCTTC
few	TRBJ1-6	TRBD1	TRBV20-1	CSASQGADSPLHF	TGCAGTGCTTCTCAGGGGGCCGATTCACCCCTCCACTTT
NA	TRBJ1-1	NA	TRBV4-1	CASSLRALNTEAFF	TGCGCCAGCAGTCTCAGGGCCCTGAACACTGAAGCTTTCTTT
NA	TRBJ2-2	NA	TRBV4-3	CASSRGSGGGTNTGELFF	TGCGCCAGCAGCCGGGGCTCAGGGGGAGGGACGAACACCGGGGAGCTGTTTTTT
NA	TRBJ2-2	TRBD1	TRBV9	CASSVGDRGRTGELFF	TGTGCCAGCAGCGTAGGAGACAGGGGGCGGACCGGGGAGCTGTTTTTT
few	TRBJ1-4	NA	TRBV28	CASSPTPGHEKLFF	TGTGCCAGCAGTCCTACTCCGGGACATGAAAAACTGTTTTTT
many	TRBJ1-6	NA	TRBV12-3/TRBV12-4	CASSPQGWNSPLHF	TGTGCCAGCAGTCCCCAAGGATGGAATTCACCCCTCCACTTT
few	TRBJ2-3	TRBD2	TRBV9	CASSVGSVAGGLDTQYF	TGTGCCAGCAGCGTAGGATCCGTAGCGGGAGGGCTTGATACGCAGTATTTT
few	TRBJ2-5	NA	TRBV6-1	CASSEFVLDSSETQYF	TGTGCCAGCAGTGAATTCGTCTTGGACAGTTCGGAGACCCAGTACTTC
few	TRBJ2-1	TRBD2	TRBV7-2	CASSTSGSSYNEQFF	TGTGCCAGCAGCACTAGCGGGAGCTCCTACAATGAGCAGTTCTTC
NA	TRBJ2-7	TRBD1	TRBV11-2	CASSLVGTGGIHEQYF	TGTGCCAGCAGCTTAGTCGGGACAGGGGGGATCCACGAGCAGTACTTC
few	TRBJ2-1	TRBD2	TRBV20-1	CSARMWEGLRREQFF	TGCAGTGCTAGAATGTGGGAGGGCCTACGGAGGGAGCAGTTCTTC
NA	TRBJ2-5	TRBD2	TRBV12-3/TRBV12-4	CASNHGGGQETQYF	TGTGCCAGCAACCATGGGGGGGGGCAAGAGACCCAGTACTTC
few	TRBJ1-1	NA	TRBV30	CAWTGWGTEAFF	TGTGCCTGGACAGGGTGGGGCACTGAAGCTTTCTTT
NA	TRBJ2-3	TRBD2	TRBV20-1	CSARDPWGLAVETQYF	TGCAGTGCTAGAGATCCGTGGGGACTAGCGGTCGAAACGCAGTATTTT
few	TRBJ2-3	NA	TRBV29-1	CSVEGVVTDTQYF	TGCAGCGTCGAGGGGGTTGTCACAGATACGCAGTATTTT
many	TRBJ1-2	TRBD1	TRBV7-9	CASSLSGTGGNYGYTF	TGTGCCAGCAGCTTATCCGGGACAGGGGGAAACTATGGCTACACCTTC
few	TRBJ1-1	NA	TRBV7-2	CASSSPTGMNTEAFF	TGTGCCAGCAGCTCTCCGACAGGTATGAACACTGAAGCTTTCTTT
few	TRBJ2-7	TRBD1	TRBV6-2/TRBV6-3	CASRNSGTGVEQYF	TGTGCCAGCAGGAACTCCGGGACAGGGGTCGAGCAGTACTTC
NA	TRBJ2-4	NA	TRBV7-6	CASSRGDRNIQYF	TGTGCCAGCAGCAGAGGGGACCGAAACATTCAGTACTTC
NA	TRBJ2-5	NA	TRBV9	CASSAVRDSLETQYF	TGTGCCAGCAGCGCAGTAAGAGACAGTTTGGAGACCCAGTACTTC
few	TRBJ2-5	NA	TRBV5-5	CASSSRALDMETQYF	TGTGCCAGCAGCTCCCGGGCCCTGGACATGGAGACCCAGTACTTC
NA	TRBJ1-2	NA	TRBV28	CASSTQSYGYTF	TGTGCCAGCAGTACCCAGAGCTATGGCTACACCTTC
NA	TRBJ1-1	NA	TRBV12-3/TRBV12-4	CASSLNNPEAFF	TGTGCCAGCAGTTTAAATAACCCTGAAGCTTTCTTT
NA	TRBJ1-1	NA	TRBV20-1	CSARTTMNTEAFF	TGCAGTGCTAGGACAACCATGAACACTGAAGCTTTCTTT
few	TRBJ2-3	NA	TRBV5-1	CASTRSTGEVADTQYF	TGCGCCAGCACCCGCTCGACGGGAGAGGTGGCAGATACGCAGTATTTT
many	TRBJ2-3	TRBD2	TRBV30	CAWSGVAGADTQYF	TGTGCCTGGAGTGGGGTAGCGGGAGCCGATACGCAGTATTTT
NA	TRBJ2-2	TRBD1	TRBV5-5	CASNPPTGQGFTGELFF	TGTGCCAGCAATCCGCCAACGGGACAGGGGTTCACCGGGGAGCTGTTTTTT
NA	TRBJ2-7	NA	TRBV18	CASSPQETREQYF	TGTGCCAGCTCACCACAAGAGACGCGGGAGCAGTACTTC
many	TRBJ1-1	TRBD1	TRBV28	CASRRGRNTEAFF	TGTGCCAGCAGAAGGGGGCGAAATACTGAAGCTTTCTTT
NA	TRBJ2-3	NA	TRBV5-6	CASSLVAGEAQYF	TGTGCCAGCAGCTTGGTTGCAGGGGAAGCGCAGTATTTT
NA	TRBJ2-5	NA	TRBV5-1	CASTRDQETQYF	TGCGCCAGCACGCGAGACCAAGAGACCCAGTACTTC
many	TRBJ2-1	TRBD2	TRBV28	CASSFPSGGAKNEQFF	TGTGCCAGCAGTTTCCCCAGCGGGGGGGCCAAGAATGAGCAGTTCTTC
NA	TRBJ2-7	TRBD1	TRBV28	CATTAGTGVAYEQYF	TGTGCCACCACCGCAGGAACAGGGGTGGCCTACGAGCAGTACTTC
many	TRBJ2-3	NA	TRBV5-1	CASIPSGSLTDTQYF	TGCGCCAGCATTCCCTCCGGCAGCCTCACAGATACGCAGTATTTT
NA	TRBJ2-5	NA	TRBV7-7	CASSSEGTQYF	TGTGCTAGCAGCTCCGAGGGGACCCAGTACTTC
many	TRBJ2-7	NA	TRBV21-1	CASSAFDRAGEQYF	TGTGCCAGCAGCGCATTCGACAGGGCGGGGGAGCAGTACTTC
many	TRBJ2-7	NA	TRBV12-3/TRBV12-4	CASSIGGEQYF	TGTGCCAGCAGTATCGGGGGCGAGCAGTACTTC
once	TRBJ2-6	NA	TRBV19	CATMGLNGANVLTF	TGTGCCACCATGGGGCTTAACGGGGCCAACGTCCTGACTTTC